The 14 T cell receptor beta chains given below trace back to one sample, sequenced in a study of lymphopenia after photon versus proton radiotherapy. Assay: immunoSEQ multiplex PCR; the TCRdb copy retains only in-frame clones and omits some. The sample gives tens of thousands of clones, around 84% of which show up once; over 15% is in the top ten. This specimen consisted of peripheral blood, obtained from a patient treated with photon-based radiotherapy. The receptors here all came from a man aged 55 to 69 with pancreatic cancer.

The chain employs TRBV9 and TRBJ1-2; TRBD1 matches 7 bases. V lost 4 bases and J lost 4; bases outside the gene matches: 7. This CDR3 is 14 amino acids long. Germline V gene data show CDR1 as SGDLS and CDR2 as YYNGEE. In nucleotides, the CDR3 is TGTGCCAGCAGCCCAGAACAGGGGCCCTATGGCTACACCTTC. It codes for CASSPEQGPYGYTF.

This chain connects TRBV19 to TRBJ1-4; D may be TRBD1 (6 bases). In germline, CDR1 is LNHDA, CDR2 SQIVND (reference sequence). CDR3 length: 13 residues. The V end lost 6 bases, the J end lost 8 bases, and 13 bases lay between the germline ends. The CDR3, as DNA: TGTGCCAGTAGGAGGGGGAAAGGCGAAAAACTGTTTTTT. Its translation is CASRRGKGEKLFF. The whole variable domain, filled in from reference TRBV19 and TRBJ1-4, reads DGGITQSPKYLFRKEGQNVTLSCEQNLNHDAMYWYRQDPGQGLRLIYYSQIVNDFQKGDIAEGYSVSREKKESFPLTVTSAQKNPTAFYLCASRRGKGEKLFFGSGTQLSVL.

This chain uses TRBV6-5 with TRBJ2-1; 9 bases line up with TRBD2. V shed 2 bases and J 8 bases; nucleotides not matched to a gene: 10. The CDR3 consists of 16 residues. Germline V lookup: CDR1 MNHEY, CDR2 SVGAGI. CDR3 bases: TGTGCCAGCAGTTACGTGGCGGGGGGGCTCAGGCATGAGCAGTTCTTC. Its protein is CASSYVAGGLRHEQFF.

V usage is TRBV6-1 and J usage is TRBJ2-3; D remains unclear. The length of the CDR3 is 13 residues. The germline V gene has CDR1 MNHNS and CDR2 SASEGT. Trimming shortened V by 6 bases and J by 4 bases, and 11 bases separated the two germline ends. CDR3 DNA: TGTGCCAGCAGACAGACGCTGCCAGATACGCAGTATTTT. This translates into CASRQTLPDTQYF.

This chain joins TRBV7-2 and TRBJ2-3; 10 bases fit TRBD2. The trim removed 5 bases at V and 3 bases at J, leaving 8 bases unmatched. The germline V gene encodes CDR1 SGHTA and CDR2 FQGNSA. The CDR3 covers 16 residues. CDR3 in DNA: TGTGCCAGCAGCAGCAGGACTAGCGGTGCTACAGATACGCAGTATTTT. Protein: CASSSRTSGATDTQYF.

This clone was counted once. This chain links TRBV4-3 with TRBJ2-7; D unclear. Trimming removed 2 bases from V and 6 bases from J, with 14 bases in between. The CDR3 has 14 residues. In germline, CDR1 is LGHNA, CDR2 YSLEER. DNA for the CDR3: TGCGCCAGCAGCCAAACCCTTTCGGCAGCCGAGCAGTACTTC. It translates to CASSQTLSAAEQYF.

This rearrangement joins TRBV11-2 to TRBJ2-4, with 9 bases that match TRBD1. V was pared by 5 bases and J by 4 bases, with 6 bases of the junction left unmatched. Germline CDR1 is SGHAT and CDR2 is FQNNGV. This CDR3 has 15 residues. The CDR3 spells CASSPDRGAKNIQYF. In nucleotides, the CDR3 is TGTGCCAGCAGCCCAGACAGGGGGGCGAAAAACATTCAGTACTTC.

This clone appeared a single time. The V and J genes are TRBV30 and TRBJ1-2; maybe TRBD1 (5 bases). The V end lost 4 bases, the J end lost 8 bases, and 20 bases lay between the germline ends. Germline CDR1 reads GTSNPN; CDR2 reads SVGIG (reference sequence). This CDR3 is 14 amino acids long. In DNA, the CDR3 is TGTGCCTGGACTAGCCGGGGCTTCGCCTGGGGCTACACCTTC. As protein: CAWTSRGFAWGYTF.

The rearrangement joins TRBV5-5 to TRBJ2-7; no clear D gene. V lost 2 bases and J 4 bases, leaving 13 bases between the germline ends. This CDR3 region has 14 residues. Germline loops: CDR1 SGHKS, CDR2 YYEKEE (reference sequence). The CDR3 sequence: CASSFESRGYEQYF. As DNA, the CDR3 is TGTGCCAGCAGCTTCGAATCCAGAGGTTACGAGCAGTACTTC.

V usage is TRBV18 and J usage is TRBJ2-7; D is perhaps TRBD2 (5 bases). In germline, CDR1 is KGHSH, CDR2 LQKENI. Trimming took off 0 bases at V and 3 bases at J, with 18 bases between the two ends. The CDR3 consists of 17 residues. Here the CDR3 reads CASSPPSLAGARYEQYF. CDR3 bases: TGTGCCAGCTCACCACCGTCCCTTGCGGGTGCACGCTACGAGCAGTACTTC.

Here the CDR3 DNA reads TGTGCCAGCAGCCAAGCGCCGGGGGCTTATGGCTACACCTTC. Protein product: CASSQAPGAYGYTF. This chain joins TRBV4-2 and TRBJ1-2, with D perhaps matching TRBD1 (6 bases). V lost 1 base and J 5 bases, leaving 11 bases between the germline ends. From germline, CDR1 is LGHNA and CDR2 YNFKEQ. The CDR3 is 14 residues long.

V usage is TRBV5-1 and J usage is TRBJ2-7; possible D gene TRBD2, 7 bases. Germline V gives CDR1 SGHRS, CDR2 YFSETQ. Deletions cut 0 bases from V and 1 base from J, with 17 bases between. The CDR3 contains 17 residues. The CDR3 loop is CASSLAFGGATSYEQYF. CDR3 DNA: TGCGCCAGCAGCTTGGCGTTTGGGGGGGCGACATCCTACGAGCAGTACTTC.

V usage is TRBV15 and J usage is TRBJ2-1; D may match TRBD1 or TRBD2 (5 bases each). Germline CDR1 is LNHNV and CDR2 is YYDKDF (reference sequence). The CDR3 loop spans 16 amino acids. V dropped 0 bases and J dropped 6 bases, with 15 bases sitting between them. CDR3 bases: TGTGCCACCAGCAGAGATGGGGGTATAGCTACCAATGAGCAGTTCTTC. This encodes CATSRDGGIATNEQFF.

J is TRBJ1-5 and V is TRBV2; 7 bases align to TRBD1. Germline V gene data show CDR1 as SNHLY and CDR2 as FYNNEI. V dropped 9 bases and J dropped 1; count of bases not matched to a gene: 9. CDR3 size: 15 residues. Here the CDR3 DNA reads TGTGCCAGTAACCGACAGGGTTCGAGCAATCAGCCCCAGCATTTT. Amino acids: CASNRQGSSNQPQHF.